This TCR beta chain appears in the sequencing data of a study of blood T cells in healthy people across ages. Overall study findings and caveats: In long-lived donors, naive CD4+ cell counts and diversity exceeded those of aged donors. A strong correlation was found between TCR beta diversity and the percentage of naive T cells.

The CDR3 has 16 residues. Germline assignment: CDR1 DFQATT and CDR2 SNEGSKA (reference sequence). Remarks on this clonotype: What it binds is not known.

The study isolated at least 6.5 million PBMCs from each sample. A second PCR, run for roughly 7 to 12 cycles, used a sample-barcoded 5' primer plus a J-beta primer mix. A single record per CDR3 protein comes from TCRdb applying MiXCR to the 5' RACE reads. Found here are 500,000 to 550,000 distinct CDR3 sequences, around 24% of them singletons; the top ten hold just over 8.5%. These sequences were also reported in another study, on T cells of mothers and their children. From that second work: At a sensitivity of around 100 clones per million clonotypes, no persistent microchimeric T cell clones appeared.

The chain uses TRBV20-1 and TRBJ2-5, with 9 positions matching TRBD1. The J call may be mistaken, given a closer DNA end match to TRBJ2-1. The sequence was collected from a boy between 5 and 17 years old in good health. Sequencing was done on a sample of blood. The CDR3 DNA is TGCAGTGCTAGGGCGGTCCAGGACAGGGGTTTTGATGAGCAGTTCTTC. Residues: CSARAVQDRGFDEQFF.